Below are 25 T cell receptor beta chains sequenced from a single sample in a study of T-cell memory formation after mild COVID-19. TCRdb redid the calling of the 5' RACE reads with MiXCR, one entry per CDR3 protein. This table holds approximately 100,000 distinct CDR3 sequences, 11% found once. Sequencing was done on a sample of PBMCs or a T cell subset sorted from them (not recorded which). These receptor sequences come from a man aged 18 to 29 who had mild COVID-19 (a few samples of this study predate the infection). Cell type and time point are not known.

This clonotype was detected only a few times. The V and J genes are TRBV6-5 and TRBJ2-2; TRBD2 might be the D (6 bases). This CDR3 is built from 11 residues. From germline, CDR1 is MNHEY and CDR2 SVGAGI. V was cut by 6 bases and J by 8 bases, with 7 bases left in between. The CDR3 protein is CASRGGGELFF. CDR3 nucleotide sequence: TGTGCCAGCAGGGGGGGAGGGGAGCTGTTTTTT.

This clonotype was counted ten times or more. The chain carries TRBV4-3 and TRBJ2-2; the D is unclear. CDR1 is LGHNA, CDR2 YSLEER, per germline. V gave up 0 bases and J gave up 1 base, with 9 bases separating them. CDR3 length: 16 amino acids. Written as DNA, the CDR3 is TGCGCCAGCAGCCAAGATAGGAGCGAGAACACCGGGGAGCTGTTTTTT. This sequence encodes CASSQDRSENTGELFF.

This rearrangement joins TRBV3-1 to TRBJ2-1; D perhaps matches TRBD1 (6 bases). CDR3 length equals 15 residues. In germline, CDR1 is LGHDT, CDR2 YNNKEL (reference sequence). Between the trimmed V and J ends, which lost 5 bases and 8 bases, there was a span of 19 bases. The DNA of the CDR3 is TGTGCCAGCAGCACTTACGACAGGCCGCTGGATGAGCAGTTCTTC. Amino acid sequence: CASSTYDRPLDEQFF.

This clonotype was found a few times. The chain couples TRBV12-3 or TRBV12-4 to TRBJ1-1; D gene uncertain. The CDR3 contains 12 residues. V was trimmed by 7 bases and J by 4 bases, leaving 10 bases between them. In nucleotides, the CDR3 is TGTGCCAGCACTTTCGGAGGCACTGAAGCTTTCTTT. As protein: CASTFGGTEAFF.

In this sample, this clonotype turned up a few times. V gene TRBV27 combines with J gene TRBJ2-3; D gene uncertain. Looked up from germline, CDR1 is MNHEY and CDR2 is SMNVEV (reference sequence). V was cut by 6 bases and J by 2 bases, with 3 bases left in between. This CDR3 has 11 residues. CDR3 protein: CASRNTDTQYF. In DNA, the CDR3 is TGTGCCAGCAGAAACACAGATACGCAGTATTTT.

The CDR3 is CAIGGGTGELFF. CDR3 in DNA: TGTGCCATCGGGGGAGGAACCGGGGAGCTGTTTTTT. The V and J genes are TRBV11-2 and TRBJ2-2, with D possibly being TRBD2 (6 bases). V was pared by 10 bases and J by 5 bases, with 11 bases between. From germline, CDR1 is SGHAT and CDR2 FQNNGV. The CDR3 is made up of 12 amino acids. The whole variable domain, remainder taken from reference TRBV11-2 and TRBJ2-2, is EAGVAQSPRYKIIEKRQSVAFWCNPISGHATLYWYQQILGQGPKLLIQFQNNGVVDDSQLPKDRFSAERLKGVDSTLKIQPAKLEDSAVYLCAIGGGTGELFFGEGSRLTVL.

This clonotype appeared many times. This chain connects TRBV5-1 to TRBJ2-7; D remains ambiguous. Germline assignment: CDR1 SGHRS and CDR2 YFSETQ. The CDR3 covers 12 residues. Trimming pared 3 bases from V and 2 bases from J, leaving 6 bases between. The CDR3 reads CASSSDPYEQYF. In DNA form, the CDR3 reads TGCGCCAGCAGCTCGGACCCCTACGAGCAGTACTTC.

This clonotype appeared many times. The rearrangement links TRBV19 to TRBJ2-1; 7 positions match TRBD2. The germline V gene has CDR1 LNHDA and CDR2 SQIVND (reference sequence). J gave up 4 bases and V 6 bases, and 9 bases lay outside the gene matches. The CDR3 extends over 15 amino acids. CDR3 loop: CASRPSSGQYNEQFF. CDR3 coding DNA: TGTGCCAGTAGACCCTCTAGCGGCCAATACAATGAGCAGTTCTTC.

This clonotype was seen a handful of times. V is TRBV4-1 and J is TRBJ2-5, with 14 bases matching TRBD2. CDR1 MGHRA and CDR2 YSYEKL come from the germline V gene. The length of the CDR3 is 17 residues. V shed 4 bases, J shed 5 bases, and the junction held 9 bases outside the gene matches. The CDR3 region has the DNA TGCGCCAGCAGCCCTTCCCCGGGACTAGCGGGGGATGAGACCCAGTACTTC. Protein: CASSPSPGLAGDETQYF.

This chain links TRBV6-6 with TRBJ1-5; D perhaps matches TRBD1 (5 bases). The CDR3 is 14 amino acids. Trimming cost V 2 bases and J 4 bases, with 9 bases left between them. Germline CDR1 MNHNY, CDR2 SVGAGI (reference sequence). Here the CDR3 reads CASSYGGTNQPQHF. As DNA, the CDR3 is TGTGCCAGCAGTTACGGTGGGACGAATCAGCCCCAGCATTTT.

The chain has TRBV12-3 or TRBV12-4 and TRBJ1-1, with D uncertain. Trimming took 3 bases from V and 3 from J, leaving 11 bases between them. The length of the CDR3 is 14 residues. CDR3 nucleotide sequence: TGTGCCAGCAGTTTTCCTCCATCCCACACTGAAGCTTTCTTT. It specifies CASSFPPSHTEAFF.

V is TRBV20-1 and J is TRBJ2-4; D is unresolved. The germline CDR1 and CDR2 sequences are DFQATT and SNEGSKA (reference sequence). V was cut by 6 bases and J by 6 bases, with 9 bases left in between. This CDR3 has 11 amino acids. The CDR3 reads CSASIRNIQYF. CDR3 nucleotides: TGCAGTGCATCTATAAGAAACATTCAGTACTTC.

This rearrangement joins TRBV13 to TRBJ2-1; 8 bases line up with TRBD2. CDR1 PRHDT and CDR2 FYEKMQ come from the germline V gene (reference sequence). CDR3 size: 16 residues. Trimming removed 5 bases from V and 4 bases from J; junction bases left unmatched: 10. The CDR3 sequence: CASSVPSGGLYNEQFF. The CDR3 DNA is TGTGCCAGCAGCGTACCGTCGGGGGGGCTGTACAATGAGCAGTTCTTC.

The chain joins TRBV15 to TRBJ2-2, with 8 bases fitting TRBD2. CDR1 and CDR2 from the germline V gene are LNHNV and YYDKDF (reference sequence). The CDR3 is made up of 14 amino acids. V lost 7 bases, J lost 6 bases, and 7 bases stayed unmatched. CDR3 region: CATTPGGLSGELFF. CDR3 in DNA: TGTGCCACCACCCCGGGGGGGCTGTCCGGGGAGCTGTTTTTT. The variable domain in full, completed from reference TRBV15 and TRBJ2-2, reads DAMVIQNPRYQVTQFGKPVTLSCSQTLNHNVMYWYQQKSSQAPKLLFHYYDKDFNNEADTPDNFQSRRPNTSFCFLDIRSPGLGDTAMYLCATTPGGLSGELFFGEGSRLTVL.

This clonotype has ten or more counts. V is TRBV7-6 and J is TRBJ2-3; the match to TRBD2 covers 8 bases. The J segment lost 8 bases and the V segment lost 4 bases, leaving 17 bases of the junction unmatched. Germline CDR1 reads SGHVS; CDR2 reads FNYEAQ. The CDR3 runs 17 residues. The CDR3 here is CASSYPTSGLRGVTQYF. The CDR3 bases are TGTGCCAGCAGCTACCCCACTAGCGGACTGAGAGGGGTTACGCAGTATTTT.

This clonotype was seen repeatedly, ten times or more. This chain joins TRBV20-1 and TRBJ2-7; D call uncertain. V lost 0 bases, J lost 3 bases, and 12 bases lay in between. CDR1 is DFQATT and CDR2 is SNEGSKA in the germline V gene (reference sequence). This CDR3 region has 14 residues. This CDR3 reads CSARDRAGIYEQYV. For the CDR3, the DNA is TGCAGTGCTAGAGATCGGGCAGGTATCTACGAGCAGTACGTC.

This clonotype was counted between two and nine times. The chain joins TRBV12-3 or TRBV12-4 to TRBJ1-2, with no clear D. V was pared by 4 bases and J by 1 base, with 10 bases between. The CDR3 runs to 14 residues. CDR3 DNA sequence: TGTGCCAGCAGTTATGGGCTACGTAACTATGGCTACACCTTC. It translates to CASSYGLRNYGYTF.

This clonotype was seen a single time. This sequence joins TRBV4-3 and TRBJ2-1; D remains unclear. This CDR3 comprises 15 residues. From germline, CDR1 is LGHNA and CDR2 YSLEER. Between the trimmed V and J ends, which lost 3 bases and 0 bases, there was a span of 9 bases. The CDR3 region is CASSHFVSSYNEQFF. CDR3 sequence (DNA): TGCGCCAGCAGCCACTTCGTTAGCTCCTACAATGAGCAGTTCTTC.

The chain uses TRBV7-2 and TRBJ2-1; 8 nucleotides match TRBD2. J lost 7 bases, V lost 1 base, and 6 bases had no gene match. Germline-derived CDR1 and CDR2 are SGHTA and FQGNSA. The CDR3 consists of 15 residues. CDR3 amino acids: CASSLGPSGGNEQFF. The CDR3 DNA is TGTGCCAGCAGCTTAGGCCCAAGCGGGGGTAATGAGCAGTTCTTC.

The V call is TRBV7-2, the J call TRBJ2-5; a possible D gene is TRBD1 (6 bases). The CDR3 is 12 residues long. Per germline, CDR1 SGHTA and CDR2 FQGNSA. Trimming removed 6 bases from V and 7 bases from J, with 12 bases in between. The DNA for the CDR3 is TGTGCCAGCAGAAACCAGGGGAGGACCCAGTACTTC. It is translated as CASRNQGRTQYF.

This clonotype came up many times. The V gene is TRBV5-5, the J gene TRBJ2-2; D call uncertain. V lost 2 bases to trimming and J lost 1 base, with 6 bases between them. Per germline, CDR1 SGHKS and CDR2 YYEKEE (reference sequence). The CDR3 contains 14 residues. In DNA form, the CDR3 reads TGTGCCAGCAGCTTAAGTATGAACACCGGGGAGCTGTTTTTT. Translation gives CASSLSMNTGELFF.

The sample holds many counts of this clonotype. The CDR3 DNA follows: TGTGCCAGCAGCTTAGCCTCGCAGGGCCGTAAAAACATTCAGTACTTC. Translating it yields CASSLASQGRKNIQYF. The chain combines TRBV7-2 with TRBJ2-4; a possible D gene is TRBD1 (5 bases). V lost 0 bases and J lost 4, with 13 bases in between. The V gene's germline CDR1 is SGHTA and CDR2 FQGNSA. The CDR3 is 16 residues long.

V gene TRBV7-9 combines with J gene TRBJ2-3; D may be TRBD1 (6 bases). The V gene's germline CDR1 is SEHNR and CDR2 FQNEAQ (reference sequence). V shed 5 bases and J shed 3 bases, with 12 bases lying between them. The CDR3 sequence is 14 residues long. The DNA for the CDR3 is TGTGCCAGCAGCGGTTGGCAGGGGACAGATACGCAGTATTTT. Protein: CASSGWQGTDTQYF.

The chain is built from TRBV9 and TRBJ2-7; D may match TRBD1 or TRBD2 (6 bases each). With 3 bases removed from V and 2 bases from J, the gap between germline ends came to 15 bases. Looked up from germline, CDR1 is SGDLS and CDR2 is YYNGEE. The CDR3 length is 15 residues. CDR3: CASSADAGTPYEQYF. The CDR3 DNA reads TGTGCCAGCAGCGCTGACGCGGGGACACCCTACGAGCAGTACTTC.

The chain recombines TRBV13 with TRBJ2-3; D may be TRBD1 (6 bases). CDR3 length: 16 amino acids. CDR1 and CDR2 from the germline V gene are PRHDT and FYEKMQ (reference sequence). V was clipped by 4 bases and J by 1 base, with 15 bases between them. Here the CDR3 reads CASSSQGQLGTDTQYF. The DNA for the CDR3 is TGTGCCAGCAGCTCCCAAGGACAGCTGGGCACAGATACGCAGTATTTT.